This T cell receptor (beta chain) is from a study of T-cell memory formation after mild COVID-19. Overall study findings and caveats: Contracting clones from day 15 to 85 had balanced CD4/CD8; later expanders favoured CD4+. Largely, contracting CD4+ clones fell within CM and EM, and contracting CD8+ clones within EMRA.

This clonotype was observed a handful of times. Its antigen remains unknown. TCRdb independently ran MiXCR on the 5' RACE reads; one entry per CDR3 protein. The data contain under 650,000 distinct CDR3 sequences, roughly 18% of them seen just once; the ten biggest clones take up around 12%. The sequencing input was PBMCs or a T cell subset sorted from them (not recorded which). The sequence derives from an adult woman who had mild COVID-19 (a few samples of this study predate the infection). Cell type and time point are not known.

CDR3 in amino acids: CASSLGTGSEAFF. The DNA for the CDR3 is TGTGCCAGCAGCCTGGGGACAGGGTCTGAAGCTTTCTTT. The chain recombines TRBV5-6 with TRBJ1-1, with 9 bases matching TRBD1. Trimming at V came to 4 bases and at J to 6 bases, leaving 4 bases not matched to a gene. Germline CDR1 and CDR2: SGHDT and YYEEEE. The CDR3 is 13 amino acids.